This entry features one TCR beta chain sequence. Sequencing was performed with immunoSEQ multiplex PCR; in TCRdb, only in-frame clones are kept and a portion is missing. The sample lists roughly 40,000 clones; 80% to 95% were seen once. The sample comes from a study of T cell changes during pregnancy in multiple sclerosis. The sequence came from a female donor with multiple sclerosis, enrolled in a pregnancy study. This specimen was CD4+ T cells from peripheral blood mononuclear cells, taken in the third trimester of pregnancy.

The CDR3 reads CASSLDKIGGSSYNEQFF. The DNA for the CDR3 is TGTGCCAGCAGCTTAGATAAAATCGGCGGGAGCTCCTACAATGAGCAGTTCTTC. The V call is TRBV11-3, the J call TRBJ2-1, with 7 bases matching TRBD2. Germline V gene sequence: CDR1 SGHNT, CDR2 YENEEA. The CDR3 contains 18 residues. Losses at the gene ends were 0 bases for V and 0 bases for J; bases not matched to a gene: 8.